A single sample gave rise to the 32 T cell receptor beta chains below, sequenced in a study of blood T cell repertoires in COVID-19. The protocol was immunoSEQ multiplex PCR, while the TCRdb copy is restricted to in-frame clones and leaves out a portion. The profile shows around 450,000 clones, roughly 90% of them singletons. The source material was PBMCs or T cells enriched from blood (not recorded which). The receptors derive from a woman aged 18-29 years who had recovered from COVID-19.

This chain joins TRBV5-6 and TRBJ2-7; TRBD1 matches 8 bases. V lost 4 bases, J lost 6 bases, and 12 bases stayed unmatched. There are 15 residues in the CDR3. Germline V lookup: CDR1 SGHDT, CDR2 YYEEEE. This CDR3 reads CASSPGTGGPLEQYF. CDR3 nucleotide sequence: TGTGCCAGCAGCCCCGGGACAGGCGGCCCCCTCGAGCAGTACTTC.

The chain is built from TRBV19 and TRBJ2-3, with D unclear. Germline CDR1 LNHDA, CDR2 SQIVND (reference sequence). The ends were cut back, 4 bases at V and 0 bases at J, with 5 bases in the middle. The CDR3 is 13 residues long. CDR3 residues: CASSKTSTDTQYF. The CDR3, as DNA: TGTGCCAGTAGTAAGACAAGCACAGATACGCAGTATTTT.

J is TRBJ2-5 and V is TRBV7-2; 8 bases match TRBD1. With 3 bases clipped from V and 5 bases from J, the junction kept 5 bases outside the gene matches. The CDR3 extends over 14 amino acids. Germline-derived CDR1 and CDR2 are SGHTA and FQGNSA. CDR3 region: CASSFRQGRETQYF. The CDR3, as DNA: TGTGCCAGCAGCTTTCGACAGGGGAGGGAGACCCAGTACTTC.

This clone was seen once. The identical CDR3 is also encoded by other nucleotide sequences in the sample. V and J are TRBV10-3 and TRBJ1-2; TRBD1 aligns across 7 bases. The CDR3 is 14 amino acids. From germline, CDR1 is ENHRY and CDR2 SYGVKD. The V segment lost 2 bases and the J segment 3 bases; nucleotides outside the gene matches: 3. The CDR3 bases are TGTGCCATCAGTGAGGCCGGGACAGACTATGGCTACACCTTC. Translated, it gives CAISEAGTDYGYTF.

CDR3 residues: CAWSVSFQEETQYF. The CDR3 DNA sequence: TGTGCCTGGAGTGTGAGTTTCCAGGAAGAGACCCAGTACTTC. The rearrangement joins TRBV30 to TRBJ2-5; no clear D. Germline CDR1 GTSNPN, CDR2 SVGIG (reference sequence). V gave up 0 bases and J gave up 3 bases, with 11 bases separating them. The CDR3 runs 14 residues.

V is TRBV4-2 and J is TRBJ1-5; weak D call: TRBD1 (5 bases). CDR3 size: 16 residues. In germline, CDR1 is LGHNA, CDR2 YNFKEQ. Trimming removed 1 base from V and 0 bases from J, with 10 bases in between. DNA for the CDR3: TGTGCCAGCAGCCAAGTGGGGCAGAATAGCAATCAGCCCCAGCATTTT. Its protein is CASSQVGQNSNQPQHF.

The chain uses TRBV19 and TRBJ1-2, with TRBD1 matching over 7 bases. Germline V CDR1 and CDR2: LNHDA, SQIVND (reference sequence). This CDR3 comprises 13 residues. The V segment lost 7 bases and the J segment 2 bases; nucleotides outside the gene matches: 4. In DNA, the CDR3 is TGTGCCAGTAAACAGGGGACCAACTATGGCTACACCTTC. It is translated as CASKQGTNYGYTF.

This chain connects TRBV27 to TRBJ1-5; weak D call: TRBD1 (5 bases). With 5 bases removed from V and 4 bases from J, the gap between germline ends came to 33 bases. This CDR3 region has 21 residues. CDR1 and CDR2 (germline): MNHEY, SMNVEV (reference sequence). Here the CDR3 reads CASSLYGPRGIERDWNQPQHF. The DNA for the CDR3 is TGTGCCAGCAGTCTTTATGGGCCCCGGGGGATCGAGAGGGATTGGAATCAGCCCCAGCATTTT.

The rearrangement uses TRBV30 and TRBJ1-6; D is ambiguous. Germline V lookup: CDR1 GTSNPN, CDR2 SVGIG (reference sequence). CDR3 size: 13 residues. V lost 0 bases, J lost 7 bases, and 7 bases lay in between. The chain's CDR3 is CAWSVSENSPLHF. DNA of the CDR3: TGTGCCTGGAGTGTATCGGAGAATTCACCCCTCCACTTT. Combining the CDR3 with reference TRBV30 and TRBJ1-6 gives the whole variable domain SQTIHQWPATLVQPVGSPLSLECTVEGTSNPNLYWYRQAAGRGLQLLFYSVGIGQISSEVPQNLSASRPQDRQFILSSKKLLLSDSGFYLCAWSVSENSPLHFGNGTRLTVT.

The V call is TRBV6-5, the J call TRBJ1-1; D call uncertain. Deletions cut 2 bases from V and 1 base from J, with 11 bases between. Germline loops: CDR1 MNHEY, CDR2 SVGAGI. The CDR3 has 15 residues. In nucleotides, the CDR3 is TGTGCCAGCAGTTACCGGGAGCTTGGGAACACTGAAGCTTTCTTT. Encoded protein: CASSYRELGNTEAFF.

The rearrangement joins TRBV27 to TRBJ1-2, with 8 positions matching TRBD1. The CDR3 spans 15 residues. V lost 4 bases and J lost 7; bases outside the gene matches: 11. Germline V gene data show CDR1 as MNHEY and CDR2 as SMNVEV (reference sequence). The CDR3 DNA is TGTGCCAGCAGTTATTCGACAGGGGTCAATCGTGGCTACACCTTC. Translated: CASSYSTGVNRGYTF.

This chain uses TRBV2 with TRBJ1-2; 9 nucleotides align to TRBD1. Per germline, CDR1 SNHLY and CDR2 FYNNEI. This CDR3 is built from 14 residues. V was clipped by 7 bases and J by 5 bases; unmatched bases: 8. The chain's CDR3 is CASIRDRDEYGYTF. The CDR3 nucleotides are TGTGCCAGCATCCGGGACAGGGACGAGTATGGCTACACCTTC. Based on the CDR3 plus reference TRBV2 and TRBJ1-2, the full variable domain is EPEVTQTPSHQVTQMGQEVILRCVPISNHLYFYWYRQILGQKVEFLVSFYNNEISEKSEIFDDQFSVERPDGSNFTLKIRSTKLEDSAMYFCASIRDRDEYGYTFGSGTRLTVV.

This clone was counted between two and nine times. Other DNA variants within this sample encode the same CDR3. The chain joins TRBV7-8 to TRBJ1-1; the D is unclear. CDR3 length: 12 amino acids. V shed 1 base and J shed 6 bases, with 6 bases lying between them. CDR1 is SGHVS, CDR2 FQNEAQ, per germline. In DNA, the CDR3 is TGTGCCAGCAGCTTAGGTCTCTCTGAAGCTTTCTTT. It specifies CASSLGLSEAFF.

V gene TRBV5-1 combines with J gene TRBJ2-1; TRBD1 might be the D (6 bases). The CDR3 runs 15 residues. CDR1 and CDR2 from the germline V gene are SGHRS and YFSETQ. V was pared by 3 bases and J by 0 bases, with 10 bases between. The CDR3 loop reads CASSWDTPSYNEQFF. DNA of the CDR3: TGCGCCAGCAGCTGGGACACACCCTCCTACAATGAGCAGTTCTTC.

This clone was observed once. The rearrangement joins TRBV7-3 to TRBJ2-5; 7 nucleotides match TRBD2. The germline V gene encodes CDR1 SGHTA and CDR2 FQGTGA. There are 15 residues in the CDR3. Trimming at V came to 1 base and at J to 5 bases, leaving 7 bases not matched to a gene. The CDR3 loop is CASSLREREGETQYF. For the CDR3, the DNA is TGTGCCAGCAGCTTAAGGGAAAGGGAGGGGGAGACCCAGTACTTC.

Here the CDR3 DNA reads TGCGCCAGCAGCCAAGGACCGGGCTATGGCTACACCTTC. This translates into CASSQGPGYGYTF. This rearrangement joins TRBV4-1 to TRBJ1-2; D uncertain. V was cut by 1 base and J by 4 bases, with 7 bases left in between. Germline CDR1 reads MGHRA; CDR2 reads YSYEKL. The CDR3 contains 13 residues.

The chain recombines TRBV5-1 with TRBJ2-7; D remains unclear. The germline V gene has CDR1 SGHRS and CDR2 YFSETQ. This CDR3 region has 12 residues. V was trimmed by 4 bases and J by 5 bases, leaving 10 bases between them. The CDR3 DNA reads TGCGCCAGCAGCCAGGATACCGACGAGCAGTACTTC. Translation: CASSQDTDEQYF.

The V call is TRBV5-6, the J call TRBJ2-1; maybe TRBD2 (6 bases). In germline, CDR1 is SGHDT, CDR2 YYEEEE. V dropped 3 bases and J dropped 0 bases, with 10 bases sitting between them. The CDR3 is made up of 15 amino acids. This CDR3 reads CASSSLTSSYNEQFF. CDR3 nucleotides: TGTGCCAGCAGCTCATTGACTAGCTCCTACAATGAGCAGTTCTTC.

The chain has TRBV7-6 and TRBJ2-5; D is uncertain. From germline, CDR1 is SGHVS and CDR2 FNYEAQ. The CDR3 extends over 18 amino acids. Deletions cut 5 bases from V and 1 base from J, with 23 bases between. CDR3 nucleotide sequence: TGTGCCAGCAGCCCGAGAAAATGGTATAATGGTGGCCAAGAGACCCAGTACTTC. This gives the protein CASSPRKWYNGGQETQYF.

As to this clone: Other DNA sequences in this sample translate to the same CDR3. The J gene is TRBJ1-5, the V gene TRBV6-5; D might be TRBD1 (6 bases). The CDR3 covers 13 residues. Germline loops: CDR1 MNHEY, CDR2 SVGAGI. The V and J ends lost 6 bases and 1 base respectively, with 7 bases between them. The CDR3 here is CASSRGSNQPQHF. CDR3 coding DNA: TGTGCCAGCAGCAGGGGAAGCAATCAGCCCCAGCATTTT.

V gene TRBV9 combines with J gene TRBJ2-7; TRBD1 might be the D (5 bases). Trimming left V 0 bases short and J 0 bases short, with 7 bases between. The CDR3 sequence is 14 residues long. The germline V gene has CDR1 SGDLS and CDR2 YYNGEE. In DNA, the CDR3 is TGTGCCAGCAGCGTAGGACAGAGCTCCTACGAGCAGTACTTC. Amino acids: CASSVGQSSYEQYF.

The V and J genes are TRBV2 and TRBJ2-3, with 7 bases matching TRBD1. Germline trimming cut 4 bases from V and 4 bases from J; bases unmatched to any gene: 8. The CDR3 sequence is 15 residues long. CDR1 and CDR2 (germline): SNHLY, FYNNEI. CDR3 nucleotides: TGTGCCAGCAGTGTGTCGCGACAGGGACCAGATACGCAGTATTTT. Its translation: CASSVSRQGPDTQYF.

The chain is built from TRBV28 and TRBJ1-5; 7 nucleotides line up with TRBD1. Germline trimming cut 7 bases from V and 4 bases from J; bases unmatched to any gene: 7. CDR3 length equals 14 residues. The germline V gene has CDR1 MDHEN and CDR2 SYDVKM. The CDR3 loop is CASNQGGSNQPQHF. In DNA form, the CDR3 reads TGTGCCAGCAATCAAGGGGGCTCAAATCAGCCCCAGCATTTT.

V gene TRBV11-3 combines with J gene TRBJ1-1; D is possibly TRBD1 (6 bases). The germline CDR1 and CDR2 sequences are SGHNT and YENEEA. Trimming stripped 4 bases from V and 7 bases from J, with 19 bases between. This CDR3 is built from 15 residues. CDR3 in DNA: TGTGCCAGCAGCTCCTCACCGGGACAAGGGGGTGAAGCTTTCTTT. Translating it yields CASSSSPGQGGEAFF.

This chain connects TRBV5-1 to TRBJ2-3; 9 positions agree with TRBD2. V lost 0 bases and J lost 3; bases outside the gene matches: 2. Germline V lookup: CDR1 SGHRS, CDR2 YFSETQ. The CDR3 has 15 residues. The CDR3 nucleotides read TGCGCCAGCAGCTTGGGGACTAGCGAAACAGATACGCAGTATTTT. It is translated as CASSLGTSETDTQYF. The full variable domain, with the rest looked up from reference TRBV5-1 and TRBJ2-3, is KAGVTQTPRYLIKTRGQQVTLSCSPISGHRSVSWYQQTPGQGLQFLFEYFSETQRNKGNFPGRFSGRQFSNSRSEMNVSTLELGDSALYLCASSLGTSETDTQYFGPGTRLTVL.

This chain connects TRBV11-2 to TRBJ1-6; D is uncertain. The CDR3 is 13 residues long. Germline V gene lookup returns CDR1 SGHAT and CDR2 FQNNGV. Trimming removed 0 bases at V and 13 bases at J, with 10 bases between. CDR3 sequence (DNA): TGTGCCAGCAGCTTAGATAACAGTGGTCCCCTCCACTTT. Its protein product is CASSLDNSGPLHF.

The chain has TRBV4-1 and TRBJ1-1; 9 nucleotides line up with TRBD1. The length of the CDR3 is 15 residues. Germline lookup yields CDR1 MGHRA and CDR2 YSYEKL. Unmatched junction bases numbered 5, after V lost 0 bases and J lost 6 bases. CDR3 DNA sequence: TGCGCCAGCAGCCAAGAGACAGGGGGAAATTCTGAAGCTTTCTTT. This gives the protein CASSQETGGNSEAFF.

The V call is TRBV2, the J call TRBJ1-2; D is unresolved. This CDR3 is built from 14 residues. Germline CDR1 and CDR2: SNHLY and FYNNEI. Trimming removed 5 bases at V and 3 bases at J, with 13 bases between. CDR3 in amino acids: CASSPSRNYYGYTF. CDR3 sequence (DNA): TGTGCCAGCAGTCCGTCCAGGAATTACTATGGCTACACCTTC.

The rearrangement joins TRBV25-1 to TRBJ2-5; unclear D gene. The V gene lost 6 bases and the J gene lost 5 bases, with 7 bases spanning the gap. The CDR3 is 11 amino acids. Germline assignment: CDR1 MGHDK and CDR2 SYGVNS. The CDR3 nucleotides read TGTGCCAGCAGCCGGCGGGAGACCCAGTACTTC. This translates into CASSRRETQYF.

Only one count was recorded for this clone. The chain is built from TRBV2 and TRBJ2-7, with D possibly being TRBD1 (6 bases). V shed 6 bases and J shed 0 bases, with 9 bases lying between them. The CDR3 loop spans 13 amino acids. Germline V gives CDR1 SNHLY, CDR2 FYNNEI. This CDR3 reads CASRQDSSYEQYF. The CDR3 DNA reads as TGTGCCAGCAGACAGGACAGCTCCTACGAGCAGTACTTC.

The V call is TRBV5-1, the J call TRBJ2-2; 8 nucleotides match TRBD1. V trimming: 1 base; J trimming: 6 bases; junction bases outside the gene matches: 5. CDR3 length: 15 residues. Germline CDR1 is SGHRS and CDR2 is YFSETQ. This CDR3 is CASSLTGQGAGELFF. CDR3 nucleotides: TGCGCCAGCAGCTTGACAGGACAGGGAGCCGGGGAGCTGTTTTTT.

This clone has only one observation. The J gene is TRBJ2-7, the V gene TRBV6-1; 8 bases are a match to TRBD2. The V gene's germline CDR1 is MNHNS and CDR2 SASEGT. This CDR3 comprises 18 residues. Trimming cost V 2 bases and J 0 bases; bases outside gene matches: 12. The CDR3 region is CASSESYLSGGNSYEQYF. The CDR3 DNA follows: TGTGCCAGCAGTGAAAGTTATTTGAGCGGGGGCAACTCCTACGAGCAGTACTTC.